This is a list of T cell receptor beta chains from one sample in a study of T cells after posttransplantation cyclophosphamide. The protocol was immunoSEQ multiplex PCR, while the TCRdb copy is restricted to in-frame clones and leaves out a portion. The data contain 50,000 to 65,000 clones, 85% to 90% of them singletons. Sequencing was done on a sample of PBMCs. Source of these receptors: a man aged 30-40 years with a blood cancer, CMV-positive, and with a related stem cell donor. Both conserved end residues are trimmed from each CDR3. The D gene is left open where the match is weak.

>TRBD2|TRBV19|TRBJ2-5
ASSITLAGVRETQY
>-|TRBV6-1|TRBJ2-3
ASSETRIAGSTDTQY
>-|TRBV5-8|TRBJ2-7
ASSLTDYEQY
>-|TRBV9|TRBJ2-1
ASSVAGISYNEQF
>TRBD2|TRBV29-1|TRBJ2-2
SVDTGGLTGELF
>-|TRBV5-3|TRBJ2-7
ARSTSGGLDEQY
>TRBD2|TRBV9|TRBJ2-7
ASSHGTSSDEQY
>TRBD1|TRBV5-5|TRBJ1-1
ASSGAGTGSSRAF
>TRBD2|TRBV5-1|TRBJ2-7
ASSPSYSGSYEQY
>TRBD1|TRBV28|TRBJ1-1
ASSKGQGLRGTEAF
>-|TRBV7-9|TRBJ2-3
ASSLTGVADTQY
>TRBD2|TRBV7-2|TRBJ2-7
ASSWTSGPYEQY